One sample yielded the 21 T cell receptor beta chains listed below, sequenced in a study of cytomegalovirus exposure and HLA in healthy donors. PCR was performed using 60 Vbeta and 13 Jbeta primers. Sequencing used immunoSEQ multiplex PCR; TCRdb keeps in-frame clones, though not all of them. The sample contains about 270,000 clones, more than 55% of which appear only once. The material sequenced was PBMCs. These receptors all stem from a female donor in good health and CMV-seronegative.

The J gene is TRBJ2-3, the V gene TRBV6-5; TRBD2 matches at 12 bases. This CDR3 region has 15 residues. Trimming cost V 5 bases and J 5 bases; bases outside gene matches: 5. Germline CDR1 and CDR2: MNHEY and SVGAGI. The CDR3 DNA sequence: TGTGCCAGCAGTCCGACTAGCGGGAGCGGAGATACGCAGTATTTT. It yields the protein CASSPTSGSGDTQYF.

The rearrangement uses TRBV6-1 and TRBJ2-7, with 11 nucleotides matching TRBD2. V gave up 8 bases and J gave up 0 bases; unmatched junction bases: 3. The CDR3 totals 14 residues. Germline loops: CDR1 MNHNS, CDR2 SASEGT. The CDR3 region is CASHTSGSSYEQYF. CDR3 DNA sequence: TGTGCCAGCCATACTAGCGGGAGCTCCTACGAGCAGTACTTC.

V is TRBV15 and J is TRBJ1-4, with D possibly matching TRBD1 (6 bases). Per germline, CDR1 LNHNV and CDR2 YYDKDF (reference sequence). This CDR3 region has 16 residues. V was pared by 0 bases and J by 7 bases, with 15 bases between. This chain's CDR3 is CATSRDAWGQIEKLFF. The CDR3 nucleotides read TGTGCCACCAGCAGAGATGCGTGGGGGCAAATTGAAAAACTGTTTTTT.

The CDR3 DNA reads as TGTGCCAGTCAAGAACAGGAAAATCAGCCCCAGCATTTT. Translating it yields CASQEQENQPQHF. V and J are TRBV6-1 and TRBJ1-5; possibly TRBD1 for D (5 bases). The ends were cut back, 9 bases at V and 4 bases at J, with 13 bases in the middle. CDR3 length: 13 amino acids. CDR1 MNHNS and CDR2 SASEGT come from the germline V gene.

V and J are TRBV7-2 and TRBJ1-1, with unresolved D. Trimming removed 0 bases from V and 2 bases from J, with 13 bases in between. This CDR3 is 16 amino acids long. CDR1 is SGHTA and CDR2 is FQGNSA in the germline V gene. CDR3 loop: CASSLAPISLNTEAFF. The CDR3 coding sequence is TGTGCCAGCAGCTTAGCGCCGATCAGTCTTAACACTGAAGCTTTCTTT.

The J gene is TRBJ1-3, the V gene TRBV6-6, with 9 bases that match TRBD1. The germline V gene has CDR1 MNHNY and CDR2 SVGAGI (reference sequence). This CDR3 region has 13 residues. After removal of 9 bases from V and 9 bases from J, the junction contained 9 bases not matched to a gene. The CDR3 is CASRPGQGATIYF. CDR3 sequence (DNA): TGTGCCAGTAGGCCGGGACAGGGTGCCACCATATATTTT.

This clone was detected only a few times. The chain combines TRBV19 with TRBJ2-5, with D possibly TRBD2 on 6 matching bases. The J call may be wrong; the DNA end is better matched by TRBJ2-7. This CDR3 is 12 amino acids long. Germline V CDR1 and CDR2: LNHDA, SQIVND (reference sequence). CDR3 DNA sequence: TGTGCCAGTAGCGGGACTCCAGACGAGCAGTACTTC. Encoded protein: CASSGTPDEQYF.

V usage is TRBV10-3 and J usage is TRBJ2-1; 13 bases line up with TRBD2. V shed 6 bases, J shed 9 bases, and the junction held 11 bases outside the gene matches. This CDR3 comprises 16 residues. Germline CDR1 reads ENHRY; CDR2 reads SYGVKD. The CDR3 reads CAIRGPGLAGFTEQFF. The CDR3 DNA is TGTGCCATCAGGGGTCCGGGACTAGCGGGATTCACTGAGCAGTTCTTC.

The V call is TRBV5-6, the J call TRBJ2-1; D is uncertain. V lost 2 bases and J lost 3, with 6 bases in between. Germline CDR1 reads SGHDT; CDR2 reads YYEEEE. The length of the CDR3 is 13 residues. Here the CDR3 reads CASSFGRYNEQFF. As DNA, the CDR3 is TGTGCCAGCAGCTTCGGTCGCTACAATGAGCAGTTCTTC.

The gene calls are TRBV30 and TRBJ2-1, with D maybe TRBD1 (5 bases). There are 14 residues in the CDR3. Germline loops: CDR1 GTSNPN, CDR2 SVGIG (reference sequence). The ends were cut back, 0 bases at V and 13 bases at J, with 19 bases in the middle. CDR3 bases: TGTGCCTGGAGTGTCAGGACACCAGGCCCAAAACAGTTCTTC. Translated: CAWSVRTPGPKQFF.

The V gene is TRBV28, the J gene TRBJ2-5, with D perhaps TRBD1 (5 bases). CDR1 is MDHEN, CDR2 SYDVKM, per germline. Deletions cut 9 bases from V and 4 bases from J, with 21 bases between. This CDR3 spans 15 amino acids. The CDR3 nucleotides read TGTGCCAGTTTAATGAGTGGGGCTATTATAGAGACCCAGTACTTC. Residues: CASLMSGAIIETQYF.

The rearrangement uses TRBV5-1 and TRBJ2-7; D is undetermined. This CDR3 region has 13 residues. V lost 4 bases to trimming and J lost 5 bases, with 13 bases between them. In germline, CDR1 is SGHRS, CDR2 YFSETQ. The CDR3 region is CASSLATFNEQYF. The DNA for the CDR3 is TGCGCCAGCAGCCTCGCGACATTCAACGAGCAGTACTTC.

The chain recombines TRBV28 with TRBJ2-3; tentative D call: TRBD2 (6 bases). CDR3 size: 13 residues. With 8 bases removed from V and 8 bases from J, the gap between germline ends came to 17 bases. CDR1 and CDR2 from the germline V gene are MDHEN and SYDVKM. CDR3 coding DNA: TGTGCCAGCTGGAGTAGCGGTGACGTTACGCAGTATTTT. Protein sequence: CASWSSGDVTQYF.

J is TRBJ1-6 and V is TRBV7-2; TRBD1 matches at 11 bases. Losses at the gene ends were 2 bases for V and 4 bases for J; bases not matched to a gene: 10. The CDR3 covers 19 residues. Germline CDR1 reads SGHTA; CDR2 reads FQGNSA. CDR3 nucleotides: TGTGCCAGCAGCTTAAGCGGGCGTGGACAGGGGGCATATAATTCACCCCTCCACTTT. Protein sequence: CASSLSGRGQGAYNSPLHF.

The chain carries TRBV7-9 and TRBJ2-7; D ambiguous. V was pared by 7 bases and J by 6 bases, with 10 bases between. Looked up from germline, CDR1 is SEHNR and CDR2 is FQNEAQ (reference sequence). The CDR3 is 11 residues long. The CDR3 DNA reads as TGTGCCAGCACTCGCGGCCCCGAGCAGTACTTC. This translates into CASTRGPEQYF.

This sequence joins TRBV15 and TRBJ1-4, with 8 bases aligning to TRBD1. Trimming cost V 0 bases and J 7 bases; bases outside gene matches: 4. Germline V lookup: CDR1 LNHNV, CDR2 YYDKDF (reference sequence). The CDR3 contains 15 residues. CDR3 bases: TGTGCCACCAGCAGAGAGACAGGGGCGAGTGAAAAACTGTTTTTT. This gives the protein CATSRETGASEKLFF.

The chain employs TRBV2 and TRBJ2-3, with TRBD2 identical over 10 bases. CDR1 SNHLY and CDR2 FYNNEI come from the germline V gene. The length of the CDR3 is 16 residues. The junction had 9 bases not matched to a gene; V was cut back by 1 base and J by 8 bases. The CDR3 DNA is TGTGCCAGCAGTGAAGAAGCCCTAGCGGGAGTCAGTACGCAGTATTTT. Residues: CASSEEALAGVSTQYF.

V and J are TRBV11-1 and TRBJ2-5; 14 bases align to TRBD2. With V trimmed by 4 bases and J by 3 bases, 4 bases remained unmatched. Per germline, CDR1 SGHAT and CDR2 FQDESV (reference sequence). The CDR3 extends over 16 amino acids. CDR3 sequence (DNA): TGTGCCAGCAGCTCGCTGGGACTAGCGGGAGAAGAGACCCAGTACTTC. This sequence encodes CASSSLGLAGEETQYF.

V and J are TRBV11-2 and TRBJ1-3; no reliable D call. Trimming stripped 1 base from V and 3 bases from J, with 7 bases between. The germline V gene encodes CDR1 SGHAT and CDR2 FQNNGV. The CDR3 loop spans 14 amino acids. CDR3 coding DNA: TGTGCCAGCAGCTTAGTCAGGATTGGAAACACCATATATTTT. Translating gives CASSLVRIGNTIYF. Together with reference TRBV11-2 and TRBJ1-3, the CDR3 gives the full variable domain: EAGVAQSPRYKIIEKRQSVAFWCNPISGHATLYWYQQILGQGPKLLIQFQNNGVVDDSQLPKDRFSAERLKGVDSTLKIQPAKLEDSAVYLCASSLVRIGNTIYFGEGSWLTVV.

J is TRBJ2-2 and V is TRBV11-1; weak D call: TRBD1 (6 bases). The V end lost 5 bases, the J end lost 7 bases, and 17 bases lay between the germline ends. CDR1 is SGHAT and CDR2 is FQDESV in the germline V gene (reference sequence). This CDR3 region has 15 residues. The CDR3 DNA sequence: TGTGCCAGCAGCCGTCACCTACAGGGCGGCGGGGAGCTGTTTTTT. Protein: CASSRHLQGGGELFF.

The chain combines TRBV20-1 with TRBJ2-3, with D hard to call. The CDR3 has 11 residues. V was trimmed by 6 bases and J by 4 bases, leaving 8 bases between them. In germline, CDR1 is DFQATT, CDR2 SNEGSKA (reference sequence). The CDR3 loop is CSAIEADTQYF. CDR3 in DNA: TGCAGTGCCATAGAGGCAGATACGCAGTATTTT.